A single sample is the source of the 3 T cell receptor beta chains below, sequenced in a study of CD4 T cells in relation to SARS-CoV-2 and coronaviruses. This table comes from immunoSEQ multiplex PCR, and its TCRdb copy is limited to in-frame clones, with some not included. The sample lists some 11,000 clones, approximately 82% occurring once. Their antigens remain unidentified. Before the COVID-19 pandemic, during about 2010-2018, CD4+ T cells were taken from unexposed donors. The cells were cultured for about 10 days before CD4+ T cells were isolated. Sequencing was carried out using CD4+ T cells from PBMCs, cultured in vitro. Source of these receptors: a human donor in good health.

V usage is TRBV7-9 and J usage is TRBJ2-7; the D gene is possibly TRBD2 (6 bases). The CDR3 has 14 residues. Trimming took off 5 bases at V and 3 bases at J, with 14 bases between the two ends. Germline CDR1 reads SEHNR; CDR2 reads FQNEAQ (reference sequence). In DNA, the CDR3 is TGTGCCAGCAGCCCCTCCGGGAGAGACTACGAGCAGTACTTC. This encodes CASSPSGRDYEQYF.

The J gene is TRBJ1-6, the V gene TRBV5-1; D perhaps matches TRBD1 (5 bases). The CDR3 runs 17 residues. Deletions cut 0 bases from V and 5 bases from J, with 15 bases between. CDR1 and CDR2 (germline): SGHRS, YFSETQ. This CDR3 reads CASSLAVVGLDNSPLHF. CDR3 in DNA: TGCGCCAGCAGCTTGGCCGTAGTGGGGCTAGATAATTCACCCCTCCACTTT.

CDR3 amino acids: CAISTGGTEAFF. CDR3 bases: TGTGCCATCAGCACAGGGGGCACTGAAGCTTTCTTT. The chain links TRBV10-3 to TRBJ1-1; 8 bases agree with TRBD1. This CDR3 contains 12 residues. The germline V gene encodes CDR1 ENHRY and CDR2 SYGVKD. Unmatched junction bases numbered 1, after V lost 6 bases and J lost 4 bases.